This passage covers 20 T cell receptor beta chains from one sample sequenced in a study of cytomegalovirus exposure and HLA in healthy donors. The PCR ran on 60 Vbeta and 13 Jbeta primers. Assay used: immunoSEQ multiplex PCR; TCRdb lists only in-frame clones, some missing. In the table there are tens of thousands of clones, over 70% of which are singletons. Sequencing input: PBMCs. The receptor source for this set is a girl aged 2 to 9 in good health and CMV-seropositive.

The chain is built from TRBV30 and TRBJ1-4; 7 bases match TRBD1. Germline values: CDR1 GTSNPN, CDR2 SVGIG (reference sequence). V gave up 2 bases and J gave up 6 bases; unmatched junction bases: 6. This CDR3 is 14 amino acids long. CDR3 sequence (DNA): TGTGCCTGGAGTAAACAGGGGATTTATGAAAAACTGTTTTTT. Translating gives CAWSKQGIYEKLFF.

Only one count was recorded for this clone. This rearrangement joins TRBV6-6 to TRBJ2-3, with 8 bases fitting TRBD2. Trimming at V came to 0 bases and at J to 4 bases, leaving 3 bases not matched to a gene. The CDR3 is 15 amino acids. Germline V gives CDR1 MNHNY, CDR2 SVGAGI (reference sequence). CDR3 sequence (DNA): TGTGCCAGCAGTTACTCGGCGGGAGGCGCAGATACGCAGTATTTT. Translating it yields CASSYSAGGADTQYF.

In this sample, this clone turned up once. The J gene is TRBJ1-5, the V gene TRBV30; D is possibly TRBD1 (6 bases). CDR1 is GTSNPN, CDR2 SVGIG, per germline (reference sequence). The V gene lost 5 bases and the J gene lost 6 bases, with 11 bases spanning the gap. The CDR3 loop spans 12 amino acids. This chain's CDR3 is CAWARGSQPQHF. The DNA of the CDR3 is TGTGCCTGGGCTAGGGGGAGTCAGCCCCAGCATTTT.

V gene TRBV29-1 combines with J gene TRBJ2-2, with a tentative D call TRBD2 (6 bases). V was cut by 4 bases and J by 2 bases, with 17 bases left in between. The V gene's germline CDR1 is SQVTM and CDR2 ANQGSEA. The length of the CDR3 is 16 residues. The CDR3 is CSVAVLPGLNTGELFF. The CDR3, as DNA: TGCAGCGTTGCCGTTCTCCCGGGACTTAACACCGGGGAGCTGTTTTTT.

CDR3 sequence: CSGGAVTDTQYF. The CDR3 DNA reads TGCAGCGGTGGGGCAGTCACAGATACGCAGTATTTT. The V and J genes are TRBV29-1 and TRBJ2-3; D perhaps matches TRBD1 (5 bases). V was pared by 7 bases and J by 2 bases, with 10 bases between. Germline V gene data show CDR1 as SQVTM and CDR2 as ANQGSEA. The CDR3 covers 12 residues.

The chain couples TRBV30 to TRBJ1-5; 8 nucleotides match TRBD1. There are 15 residues in the CDR3. Germline V gives CDR1 GTSNPN, CDR2 SVGIG (reference sequence). J lost 3 bases, V lost 6 bases, and 10 bases had no gene match. The CDR3 DNA follows: TGTGCCTGTCAGCGGACAGGGCGGTTCAATCAGCCCCAGCATTTT. It is translated as CACQRTGRFNQPQHF.

The V and J genes are TRBV6-6 and TRBJ2-3, with a possible D match to TRBD1 (6 bases). The CDR3 has 15 residues. Trimming shortened V by 7 bases and J by 0 bases, and 14 bases separated the two germline ends. The germline gives CDR1 MNHNY, CDR2 SVGAGI (reference sequence). DNA for the CDR3: TGTGCCAGCAACCAACAGGGTCCGAGCACAGATACGCAGTATTTT. Translating it yields CASNQQGPSTDTQYF.

This clone showed up just a few times. This sequence joins TRBV9 and TRBJ2-7; a possible D gene is TRBD2 (7 bases). In germline, CDR1 is SGDLS, CDR2 YYNGEE. The length of the CDR3 is 14 residues. Trimming left V 6 bases short and J 5 bases short, with 18 bases between. The CDR3 region has the DNA TGTGCCAGCAACGGGGGGCTCGTAGGTAACGAGCAGTACTTC. Amino acid sequence: CASNGGLVGNEQYF. Together with reference TRBV9 and TRBJ2-7, the CDR3 gives the full variable domain: DSGVTQTPKHLITATGQRVTLRCSPRSGDLSVYWYQQSLDQGLQFLIQYYNGEERAKGNILERFSAQQFPDLHSELNLSSLELGDSALYFCASNGGLVGNEQYFGPGTRLTVT.

The chain uses TRBV15 and TRBJ1-1; D is perhaps TRBD1 (5 bases). There are 14 residues in the CDR3. Deletions cut 0 bases from V and 7 bases from J, with 12 bases between. CDR1 and CDR2 from the germline V gene are LNHNV and YYDKDF (reference sequence). CDR3 bases: TGTGCCACCAGCAGAGATTTACAGGCCAATGAAGCTTTCTTT. Protein product: CATSRDLQANEAFF.

The CDR3 DNA sequence: TGTGCCAGCAGTGACCCGGGACAGGGGATCTCCTACGAGCAGTACTTC. Protein: CASSDPGQGISYEQYF. The chain has TRBV27 and TRBJ2-7, with 10 nucleotides matching TRBD1. V shed 5 bases and J 0 bases; nucleotides not matched to a gene: 7. Germline-derived CDR1 and CDR2 are MNHEY and SMNVEV (reference sequence). CDR3 length: 16 amino acids.

The genes are TRBV6-1 and TRBJ2-1, with TRBD1 identical over 8 bases. CDR1 and CDR2 (germline): MNHNS, SASEGT. V lost 1 base and J lost 11; bases outside the gene matches: 22. This CDR3 contains 19 residues. CDR3 residues: CASSEVSGWETGDARQQFF. The CDR3 nucleotides read TGTGCCAGCAGTGAAGTATCTGGGTGGGAGACAGGGGACGCCAGACAGCAGTTCTTC.

A note on this clone: One end of the junction is discordant with germline, which a read error may explain. The genes are TRBV2 and TRBJ2-3, with TRBD2 as a possible D gene (7 bases). CDR1 and CDR2 (germline): SNHLY, FYNNEI. The CDR3 sequence is 15 residues long. The CDR3 protein is CAGRKIGGGTDTQYF. The CDR3 DNA reads TGTGCCGGCAGGAAAATAGGGGGGGGCACAGATACGCAGTATTTT.

The chain carries TRBV27 and TRBJ1-2; tentative D call: TRBD1 (5 bases). This CDR3 is built from 14 residues. Germline V gives CDR1 MNHEY, CDR2 SMNVEV (reference sequence). The ends were cut back, 2 bases at V and 4 bases at J, with 11 bases in the middle. The CDR3 sequence is CASSLNPTGYGYTF. Here the CDR3 DNA reads TGTGCCAGCAGTTTAAATCCAACAGGCTATGGCTACACCTTC.

Only a few counts were recorded for this clone. The chain uses TRBV28 and TRBJ2-2; unclear D gene. Trimming stripped 5 bases from V and 7 bases from J, with 17 bases between. The CDR3 extends over 15 amino acids. Per germline, CDR1 MDHEN and CDR2 SYDVKM. CDR3 DNA: TGTGCCAGCAGTCCCTCCGCCCAGGCGAGCGGGGAGCTGTTTTTT. It translates to CASSPSAQASGELFF.

The chain uses TRBV5-1 and TRBJ2-3, with D unclear. CDR3 size: 14 residues. Trimming removed 2 bases from V and 0 bases from J, with 7 bases in between. Germline V gives CDR1 SGHRS, CDR2 YFSETQ. In DNA, the CDR3 is TGCGCCAGCAGCTTCCCCGGGAGCACAGATACGCAGTATTTT. Encoded protein: CASSFPGSTDTQYF.

The CDR3 spells CASSVAGGGDTQYF. CDR3 DNA sequence: TGTGCCAGCAGCGTAGCCGGGGGTGGAGATACGCAGTATTTT. The chain couples TRBV9 to TRBJ2-3, with D perhaps TRBD2 (6 bases). V dropped 0 bases and J dropped 5 bases, with 10 bases sitting between them. CDR1 SGDLS and CDR2 YYNGEE come from the germline V gene. This CDR3 has 14 residues. Full variable domain (remainder filled in from reference TRBV9 and TRBJ2-3): DSGVTQTPKHLITATGQRVTLRCSPRSGDLSVYWYQQSLDQGLQFLIQYYNGEERAKGNILERFSAQQFPDLHSELNLSSLELGDSALYFCASSVAGGGDTQYFGPGTRLTVL.

This chain uses TRBV6-6 with TRBJ1-5; D is possibly TRBD1 (6 bases). Germline-derived CDR1 and CDR2 are MNHNY and SVGAGI (reference sequence). CDR3 size: 15 residues. Trimming removed 7 bases from V and 2 bases from J, with 15 bases in between. DNA of the CDR3: TGTGCCAGCACCAAGGGGGGGCGTGGCAATCAGCCCCAGCATTTT. Translation: CASTKGGRGNQPQHF.

The chain carries TRBV19 and TRBJ2-7; 10 positions match TRBD2. Trimming at V came to 5 bases and at J to 2 bases, leaving 6 bases not matched to a gene. Per germline, CDR1 LNHDA and CDR2 SQIVND (reference sequence). The CDR3 totals 15 residues. As DNA, the CDR3 is TGTGCCAGTAGTTTCACCGGGACTAGCGCCTACGAGCAGTACTTC. Translated: CASSFTGTSAYEQYF.

V gene TRBV9 combines with J gene TRBJ1-2; tentative D call: TRBD1 (6 bases). The CDR3 extends over 16 amino acids. V dropped 0 bases and J dropped 4 bases, with 16 bases sitting between them. Germline V CDR1 and CDR2: SGDLS, YYNGEE. CDR3 in DNA: TGTGCCAGCAGCGTAGGGACCACAGGGAGGGGCTATGGCTACACCTTC. Translating gives CASSVGTTGRGYGYTF.

J is TRBJ2-2 and V is TRBV9; a possible D gene is TRBD2 (6 bases). The V end was cut by 3 bases, the J end by 6 bases, with 15 bases between. Germline V gene lookup returns CDR1 SGDLS and CDR2 YYNGEE. This CDR3 has 15 residues. The CDR3 reads CASSEGRWGAGELFF. DNA for the CDR3: TGTGCCAGCAGCGAGGGGCGGTGGGGGGCCGGGGAGCTGTTTTTT. Full variable domain (missing parts from reference TRBV9 and TRBJ2-2): DSGVTQTPKHLITATGQRVTLRCSPRSGDLSVYWYQQSLDQGLQFLIQYYNGEERAKGNILERFSAQQFPDLHSELNLSSLELGDSALYFCASSEGRWGAGELFFGEGSRLTVL.